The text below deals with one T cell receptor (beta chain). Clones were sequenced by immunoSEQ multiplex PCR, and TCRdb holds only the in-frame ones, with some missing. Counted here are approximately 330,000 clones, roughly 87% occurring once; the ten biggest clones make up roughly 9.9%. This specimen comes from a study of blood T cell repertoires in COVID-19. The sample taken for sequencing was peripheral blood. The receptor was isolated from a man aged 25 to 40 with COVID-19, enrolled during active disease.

CDR3 residues: CASSLDRGMNTEAFF. CDR3 bases: TGCGCCAGCAGCTTGGACAGGGGAATGAACACTGAAGCTTTCTTT. The genes are TRBV5-1 and TRBJ1-1; 7 nucleotides agree with TRBD1. V shed 0 bases, J shed 0 bases, and the junction held 2 bases outside the gene matches. Germline values: CDR1 SGHRS, CDR2 YFSETQ. This CDR3 has 15 amino acids.